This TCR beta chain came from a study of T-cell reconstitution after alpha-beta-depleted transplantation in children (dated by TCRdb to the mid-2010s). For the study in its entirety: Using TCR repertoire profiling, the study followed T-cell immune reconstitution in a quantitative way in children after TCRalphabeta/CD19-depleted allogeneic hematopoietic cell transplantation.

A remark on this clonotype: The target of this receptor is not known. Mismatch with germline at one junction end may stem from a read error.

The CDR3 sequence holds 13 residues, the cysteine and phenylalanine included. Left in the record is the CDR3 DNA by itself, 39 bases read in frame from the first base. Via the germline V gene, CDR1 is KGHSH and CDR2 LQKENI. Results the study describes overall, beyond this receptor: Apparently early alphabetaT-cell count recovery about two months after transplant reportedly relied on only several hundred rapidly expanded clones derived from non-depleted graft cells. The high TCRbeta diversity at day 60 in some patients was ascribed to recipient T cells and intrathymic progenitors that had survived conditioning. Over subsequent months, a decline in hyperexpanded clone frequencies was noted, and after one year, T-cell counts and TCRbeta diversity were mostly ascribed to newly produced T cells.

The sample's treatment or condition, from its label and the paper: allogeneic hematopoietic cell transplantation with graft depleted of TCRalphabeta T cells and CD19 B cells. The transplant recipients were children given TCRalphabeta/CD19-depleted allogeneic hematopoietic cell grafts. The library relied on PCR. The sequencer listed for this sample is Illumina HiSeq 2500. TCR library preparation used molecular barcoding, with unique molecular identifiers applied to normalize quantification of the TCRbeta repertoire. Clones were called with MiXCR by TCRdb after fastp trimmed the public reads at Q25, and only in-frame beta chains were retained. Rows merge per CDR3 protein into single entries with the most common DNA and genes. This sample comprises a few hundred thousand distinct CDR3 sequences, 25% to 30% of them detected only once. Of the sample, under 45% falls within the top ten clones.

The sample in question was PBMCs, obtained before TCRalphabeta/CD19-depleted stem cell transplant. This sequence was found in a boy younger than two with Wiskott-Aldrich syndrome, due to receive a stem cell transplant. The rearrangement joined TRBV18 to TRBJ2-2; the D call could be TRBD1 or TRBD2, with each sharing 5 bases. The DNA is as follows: TGTGCCGGCTCACCACCGGGGCCCGGGGAGCTGTTTTTT. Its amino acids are CAGSPPGPGELFF.